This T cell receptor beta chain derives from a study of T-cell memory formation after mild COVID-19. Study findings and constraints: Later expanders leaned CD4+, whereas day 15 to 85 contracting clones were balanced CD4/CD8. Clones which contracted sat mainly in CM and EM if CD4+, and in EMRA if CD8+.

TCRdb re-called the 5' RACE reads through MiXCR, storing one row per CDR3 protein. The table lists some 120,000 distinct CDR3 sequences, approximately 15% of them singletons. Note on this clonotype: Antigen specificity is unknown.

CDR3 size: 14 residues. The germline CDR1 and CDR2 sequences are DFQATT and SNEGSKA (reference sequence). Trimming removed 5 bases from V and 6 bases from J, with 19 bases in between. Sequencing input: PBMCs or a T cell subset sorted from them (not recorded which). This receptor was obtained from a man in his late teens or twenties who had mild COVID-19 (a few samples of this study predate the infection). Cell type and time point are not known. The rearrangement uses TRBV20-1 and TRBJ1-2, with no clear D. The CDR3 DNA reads TGCAGTGCTGGACCCCCCGCTAGTCAGGATGGCTACACCTTC. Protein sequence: CSAGPPASQDGYTF.